The 20 T cell receptor beta chains given below trace back to one sample, sequenced in a study of T cells in tuberculosis. TCRdb's table, derived via immunoSEQ multiplex PCR, lists solely in-frame clones and lacks some. The data show roughly 35,000 clones, roughly 93% seen once. Material: PBMCs. These receptors were taken from a donor between 10 and 35 years old with latent tuberculosis or without tuberculosis infection. Some clones in this sample may be carry-over from other donors' samples.

The CDR3 reads CASSLRIRGTGNTIYF. The CDR3, as DNA: TGTGCCAGCAGTTTAAGGATAAGGGGTACCGGAAACACCATATATTTT. V and J are TRBV27 and TRBJ1-3; D might be TRBD1 (5 bases). The V and J ends lost 2 bases and 4 bases respectively, with 15 bases between them. This CDR3 region has 16 residues. Germline assignment: CDR1 MNHEY and CDR2 SMNVEV (reference sequence).

This clone has just one count. V gene TRBV6-5 combines with J gene TRBJ2-5; 9 bases line up with TRBD2. The CDR3 consists of 14 residues. Trimming removed 5 bases from V and 7 bases from J; junction bases left unmatched: 8. Germline-derived CDR1 and CDR2 are MNHEY and SVGAGI. This CDR3 reads CASSRGGEVGTQYF. In DNA, the CDR3 is TGTGCCAGCAGTCGCGGGGGGGAAGTAGGGACCCAGTACTTC.

The J gene is TRBJ1-2, the V gene TRBV19; a possible D gene is TRBD1 (6 bases). The CDR3 runs to 15 residues. CDR1 is LNHDA and CDR2 is SQIVND in the germline V gene (reference sequence). Trimming left V 3 bases short and J 8 bases short, with 19 bases between. Here the CDR3 DNA reads TGTGCCAGTAGTATGAGAGGGTGGACAGTGGAGGGCTACACCTTC. Its translation: CASSMRGWTVEGYTF. Combining the CDR3 with reference TRBV19 and TRBJ1-2 gives the whole variable domain DGGITQSPKYLFRKEGQNVTLSCEQNLNHDAMYWYRQDPGQGLRLIYYSQIVNDFQKGDIAEGYSVSREKKESFPLTVTSAQKNPTAFYLCASSMRGWTVEGYTFGSGTRLTVV.

The chain recombines TRBV10-3 with TRBJ2-1; 8 bases align to TRBD1. V shed 4 bases, J shed 16 bases, and the junction held 9 bases outside the gene matches. Germline V gene sequence: CDR1 ENHRY, CDR2 SYGVKD. The CDR3 sequence is 12 residues long. The chain's CDR3 is CAISGGQVDYFF. The CDR3 DNA reads TGTGCCATCAGTGGGGGACAGGTCGATTATTTCTTC.

V and J are TRBV30 and TRBJ1-1; unclear D gene. CDR3 length: 12 amino acids. Trimming took 1 base from V and 1 from J, leaving 4 bases between them. Per the germline V gene, CDR1 is GTSNPN and CDR2 is SVGIG (reference sequence). The CDR3 nucleotides are TGTGCCTGGAGTGGACAGAACACTGAAGCTTTCTTT. Translating gives CAWSGQNTEAFF.

J is TRBJ1-1 and V is TRBV5-1; 8 bases line up with TRBD1. This CDR3 has 16 amino acids. Trimming took 2 bases from V and 5 from J; bases not matched to a gene: 11. Germline V gene lookup returns CDR1 SGHRS and CDR2 YFSETQ. For the CDR3, the DNA is TGCGCCAGCAGCTTTCAGGGGGCAGCTTTTCTTACTGAAGCTTTCTTT. Protein sequence: CASSFQGAAFLTEAFF.

The chain carries TRBV7-2 and TRBJ2-5; 10 bases line up with TRBD2. Germline-derived CDR1 and CDR2 are SGHTA and FQGNSA. J gave up 1 base and V 1 base, and 3 bases lay outside the gene matches. CDR3 length: 16 amino acids. Here the CDR3 reads CASSLVAGGLQETQYF. Written as DNA, the CDR3 is TGTGCCAGCAGCTTAGTAGCGGGGGGCCTCCAAGAGACCCAGTACTTC.

The V gene is TRBV7-2, the J gene TRBJ1-2; 7 nucleotides line up with TRBD1. Germline CDR1 is SGHTA and CDR2 is FQGNSA. The V gene end was trimmed by 0 bases and the J gene end by 4 bases; junction bases not matched to a gene: 11. The CDR3 is made up of 17 amino acids. In nucleotides, the CDR3 is TGTGCCAGCAGCTTAGCGGGACCGGGACAGCGATCCTATGGCTACACCTTC. This sequence encodes CASSLAGPGQRSYGYTF.

This chain joins TRBV10-3 and TRBJ1-2, with TRBD1 matching 10 bases. Germline V lookup: CDR1 ENHRY, CDR2 SYGVKD. The CDR3 length is 15 residues. J lost 3 bases, V lost 6 bases, and 7 bases had no gene match. CDR3 sequence (DNA): TGTGCCATCAGGGTGGACAGGGGGGGTGACTATGGCTACACCTTC. Encoded protein: CAIRVDRGGDYGYTF.

The chain has TRBV30 and TRBJ2-7; 7 positions agree with TRBD2. Germline trimming cut 3 bases from V and 2 bases from J; bases unmatched to any gene: 13. This CDR3 spans 16 amino acids. Germline values: CDR1 GTSNPN, CDR2 SVGIG (reference sequence). In DNA form, the CDR3 reads TGTGCCTGGAGCCCCGTGGGAGGGATTAGCGCCTACGAGCAGTACTTC. Protein sequence: CAWSPVGGISAYEQYF.

The chain links TRBV18 to TRBJ1-2; TRBD1 is a possible D gene (5 bases). Germline-derived CDR1 and CDR2 are KGHSH and LQKENI. Trimming stripped 5 bases from V and 4 bases from J, with 11 bases between. CDR3 size: 13 residues. The CDR3 coding sequence is TGTGCCAGCTCAGAACAGGAGCTCTATGGCTACACCTTC. Translating it yields CASSEQELYGYTF. Full variable domain (missing parts from reference TRBV18 and TRBJ1-2): NAGVMQNPRHLVRRRGQEARLRCSPMKGHSHVYWYRQLPEEGLKFMVYLQKENIIDESGMPKERFSAEFPKEGPSILRIQQVVRGDSAAYFCASSEQELYGYTFGSGTRLTVV.

This clone has a handful of counts. The chain combines TRBV6-5 with TRBJ2-3; tentative D call: TRBD2 (5 bases). The CDR3 runs 13 residues. Trimming took off 4 bases at V and 2 bases at J, with 7 bases between the two ends. The germline V gene has CDR1 MNHEY and CDR2 SVGAGI. CDR3 sequence: CASSSGLTDTQYF. In nucleotides, the CDR3 is TGTGCCAGCAGTTCCGGACTCACAGATACGCAGTATTTT.

This chain uses TRBV19 with TRBJ2-4; 8 bases are a match to TRBD1. V lost 1 base, J lost 0 bases, and 5 bases stayed unmatched. Germline CDR1 is LNHDA and CDR2 is SQIVND (reference sequence). The CDR3 has 17 residues. The CDR3 DNA follows: TGTGCCAGTAGTATAGGATACGACAGGGGAGCCAAAAACATTCAGTACTTC. It codes for CASSIGYDRGAKNIQYF.

The V gene is TRBV5-1, the J gene TRBJ1-3, with D perhaps matching TRBD1 (5 bases). V was cut by 0 bases and J by 2 bases, with 6 bases left in between. This CDR3 contains 14 residues. Germline V gene data show CDR1 as SGHRS and CDR2 as YFSETQ. The CDR3 loop is CASSLAGTGNTIYF. As DNA, the CDR3 is TGCGCCAGCAGCTTGGCAGGGACTGGAAACACCATATATTTT.

Here the CDR3 reads CASSLDRDYEQYF. CDR3 bases: TGTGCCAGCAGCTTAGACAGGGACTACGAGCAGTACTTC. The chain recombines TRBV5-6 with TRBJ2-7; 7 bases fit TRBD1. Per the germline V gene, CDR1 is SGHDT and CDR2 is YYEEEE. V dropped 2 bases and J dropped 3; count of bases not matched to a gene: 2. This CDR3 is built from 13 residues.

The chain carries TRBV5-1 and TRBJ1-5; D remains unclear. V was clipped by 0 bases and J by 7 bases, with 8 bases between them. CDR1 SGHRS and CDR2 YFSETQ come from the germline V gene. This CDR3 has 13 residues. DNA of the CDR3: TGCGCCAGCAGCTTGGACGGAGACCAGCCCCAGCATTTT. This sequence encodes CASSLDGDQPQHF.

The J gene is TRBJ2-7, the V gene TRBV2; D might be TRBD2 (5 bases). CDR3 length equals 15 residues. Germline CDR1 reads SNHLY; CDR2 reads FYNNEI. V was clipped by 4 bases and J by 3 bases, with 16 bases between them. CDR3 DNA sequence: TGTGCCAGCAGTGGTGCGTCGGGGATGAACTACGAGCAGTACTTC. This codes for CASSGASGMNYEQYF.

This chain uses TRBV30 with TRBJ1-2; 7 bases are a match to TRBD1. Unmatched junction bases numbered 5, after V lost 3 bases and J lost 7 bases. Germline V gene data show CDR1 as GTSNPN and CDR2 as SVGIG (reference sequence). CDR3 length: 12 residues. CDR3 loop: CAWRDRPFGYTF. As DNA, the CDR3 is TGTGCCTGGAGGGACAGGCCCTTTGGCTACACCTTC. Supplemented by reference TRBV30 and TRBJ1-2, the full variable domain reads SQTIHQWPATLVQPVGSPLSLECTVEGTSNPNLYWYRQAAGRGLQLLFYSVGIGQISSEVPQNLSASRPQDRQFILSSKKLLLSDSGFYLCAWRDRPFGYTFGSGTRLTVV.

This clone was observed a handful of times. The chain links TRBV2 to TRBJ2-3; possibly TRBD1 for D (6 bases). Trimming stripped 6 bases from V and 2 bases from J, with 12 bases between. The germline V gene encodes CDR1 SNHLY and CDR2 FYNNEI. The CDR3 is 14 amino acids. For the CDR3, the DNA is TGTGCCAGCAGGGAGACAGGACCCACAGATACGCAGTATTTT. Encoded protein: CASRETGPTDTQYF.

The chain recombines TRBV30 with TRBJ2-1, with 10 nucleotides matching TRBD2. The CDR3 runs 12 residues. In germline, CDR1 is GTSNPN, CDR2 SVGIG (reference sequence). The CDR3 loop reads CAREAGGPSQFF. The CDR3 DNA reads TGTGCTCGAGAAGCGGGGGGGCCTTCGCAGTTCTTC.